These 14 T cell receptor beta chains came from one sample sequenced in a study of graft-versus-host responses after intestinal transplantation. Assay used: immunoSEQ multiplex PCR; TCRdb lists only in-frame clones, some missing. This sample yields 90,000 to 150,000 clones, of which 90% to 95% are seen a single time; more than 0.09% belongs to the top ten. For these receptors, no antigen is known. The sequenced sample was unstimulated CD4+ T cells sorted from spleen or lymph node cells, obtained before intestinal transplant. These TCRs come from a human donor who received an intestinal transplant.

The chain has TRBV5-1 and TRBJ2-5; 15 nucleotides align to TRBD2. Per the germline V gene, CDR1 is SGHRS and CDR2 is YFSETQ. CDR3 length: 17 amino acids. The V and J ends lost 4 bases and 5 bases, in that order; junction bases with no gene match: 9. The CDR3 DNA sequence: TGCGCCAGCAGCCTGGGACTAGCGGGAGGCCGGGTGGAGACCCAGTACTTC. Protein: CASSLGLAGGRVETQYF. The variable domain in full, with the rest retrieved from reference TRBV5-1 and TRBJ2-5, is KAGVTQTPRYLIKTRGQQVTLSCSPISGHRSVSWYQQTPGQGLQFLFEYFSETQRNKGNFPGRFSGRQFSNSRSEMNVSTLELGDSALYLCASSLGLAGGRVETQYFGPGTRLLVL.

This chain joins TRBV7-9 and TRBJ2-1; D is possibly TRBD1 (6 bases). V was pared by 2 bases and J by 8 bases, with 13 bases between. Germline-derived CDR1 and CDR2 are SEHNR and FQNEAQ (reference sequence). The CDR3 consists of 14 residues. CDR3 sequence reads: CASSLITGYHEQFF. In DNA, the CDR3 is TGTGCCAGCAGCTTAATAACAGGGTATCATGAGCAGTTCTTC. Full variable domain (missing parts from reference TRBV7-9 and TRBJ2-1): DTGVSQNPRHKITKRGQNVTFRCDPISEHNRLYWYRQTLGQGPEFLTYFQNEAQLEKSRLLSDRFSAERPKGSFSTLEIQRTEQGDSAMYLCASSLITGYHEQFFGPGTRLTVL.

V and J are TRBV11-2 and TRBJ1-1; D call uncertain. CDR1 SGHAT and CDR2 FQNNGV come from the germline V gene. The CDR3 totals 15 residues. Trimming cost V 0 bases and J 6 bases, with 14 bases left between them. The CDR3 reads CASSLDPYGRAEAFF. In nucleotides, the CDR3 is TGTGCCAGCAGCTTAGATCCGTACGGCAGAGCTGAAGCTTTCTTT.

The chain uses TRBV2 and TRBJ2-5; D gene unclear. The CDR3 extends over 14 amino acids. With 8 bases removed from V and 6 bases from J, the gap between germline ends came to 19 bases. Germline V lookup: CDR1 SNHLY, CDR2 FYNNEI. The CDR3 DNA reads as TGTGCCAGCTTGATTAGGGTAGGGTTAAAGACCCAGTACTTC. Its translation: CASLIRVGLKTQYF. The full variable domain, in which reference TRBV2 and TRBJ2-5 provide the parts outside the CDR3, is EPEVTQTPSHQVTQMGQEVILRCVPISNHLYFYWYRQILGQKVEFLVSFYNNEISEKSEIFDDQFSVERPDGSNFTLKIRSTKLEDSAMYFCASLIRVGLKTQYFGPGTRLLVL.

The genes are TRBV29-1 and TRBJ2-7; possibly TRBD1 for D (5 bases). Germline CDR1 SQVTM, CDR2 ANQGSEA. V was cut by 4 bases and J by 0 bases, with 10 bases left in between. This CDR3 is built from 13 residues. In DNA form, the CDR3 reads TGCAGCGTTGCCGGCAGGGCCTCCTACGAGCAGTACTTC. Translation: CSVAGRASYEQYF.

J is TRBJ2-7 and V is TRBV7-9, with no clear D. This CDR3 has 10 amino acids. V lost 4 bases and J 12 bases, leaving 10 bases between the germline ends. Germline V CDR1 and CDR2: SEHNR, FQNEAQ (reference sequence). The chain's CDR3 is CASSSDPPYF. CDR3 sequence (DNA): TGTGCCAGCAGCTCGGACCCTCCGTACTTC.

The J gene is TRBJ2-5, the V gene TRBV23-1; no clear D. The DNA end is a closer match to TRBJ2-7, so the J assignment may be wrong. TRBV23-1 is filed as an ORF, its function uncertain. The length of the CDR3 is 14 residues. CDR3 residues: CASSQINRSYEQYF. CDR3 nucleotide sequence: TGCGCCAGCAGTCAAATAAACAGATCCTACGAGCAGTACTTC.

This clone was counted once. The rearrangement uses TRBV5-1 and TRBJ1-5; 8 nucleotides line up with TRBD1. The CDR3 consists of 15 residues. Looked up from germline, CDR1 is SGHRS and CDR2 is YFSETQ. V lost 5 bases to trimming and J lost 3 bases; unmatched junction nucleotides: 7. CDR3 sequence reads: CASSLTGGYNQPQHF. CDR3 coding DNA: TGCGCCAGCAGTCTCACAGGGGGTTACAATCAGCCCCAGCATTTT.

The V gene is TRBV30, the J gene TRBJ2-7; TRBD2 aligns across 10 bases. V shed 4 bases, J shed 3 bases, and the junction held 6 bases outside the gene matches. The CDR3 covers 14 residues. The V gene's germline CDR1 is GTSNPN and CDR2 SVGIG (reference sequence). CDR3 coding DNA: TGTGCCTGGAACCCGACTAGCGGGTACTACGAGCAGTACTTC. It translates to CAWNPTSGYYEQYF.

V gene TRBV18 combines with J gene TRBJ2-7, with D perhaps matching TRBD1 (6 bases). Germline-derived CDR1 and CDR2 are KGHSH and LQKENI. This CDR3 is built from 13 residues. V was pared by 4 bases and J by 5 bases, with 12 bases between. Written as DNA, the CDR3 is TGTGCCAGCTCACTAACAGGGAGCGACGAGCAGTACTTC. As protein: CASSLTGSDEQYF.

The gene calls are TRBV5-1 and TRBJ1-3; D not certain. Trimming pared 0 bases from V and 3 bases from J, leaving 10 bases between. Per the germline V gene, CDR1 is SGHRS and CDR2 is YFSETQ. The length of the CDR3 is 15 residues. Here the CDR3 reads CASSLGGVGGNTIYF. The CDR3 bases are TGCGCCAGCAGCTTGGGGGGAGTAGGTGGAAACACCATATATTTT.

The chain joins TRBV4-2 to TRBJ2-1; D is perhaps TRBD2 (6 bases). CDR1 is LGHNA, CDR2 YNFKEQ, per germline. Trimming pared 1 base from V and 5 bases from J, leaving 15 bases between. The CDR3 contains 16 residues. The CDR3 nucleotides are TGTGCCAGCAGCCAAGGAGGCGGGATACCTGACAATGAGCAGTTCTTC. Encoded protein: CASSQGGGIPDNEQFF.

The chain is built from TRBV5-1 and TRBJ2-3; D remains ambiguous. In germline, CDR1 is SGHRS, CDR2 YFSETQ. The CDR3 is 15 residues long. V lost 0 bases, J lost 2 bases, and 10 bases lay in between. CDR3 bases: TGCGCCAGCAGCTTGGACCGTTCCCCCACAGATACGCAGTATTTT. It yields the protein CASSLDRSPTDTQYF.

The rearrangement joins TRBV18 to TRBJ1-3; TRBD1 might be the D (5 bases). The CDR3 length is 16 residues. Trimming left V 4 bases short and J 0 bases short, with 13 bases between. Germline V gives CDR1 KGHSH, CDR2 LQKENI. CDR3 in DNA: TGTGCCAGCTCACGAAACCGGGACGGCTCTGGAAACACCATATATTTT. Translating gives CASSRNRDGSGNTIYF.